Each of the 4 T cell receptor beta chains below was sequenced from the same sample in a study of Ad26.COV2.S vaccination and SARS-CoV-2 variants. Regarding treatment: approximately 18 received Ad26.COV2.S at low or high dose, single or two shots; several received placebo; per-sample allocation not given. Sample collection was performed on day 63 after the first vaccine or placebo injection. Sequencing was performed with immunoSEQ multiplex PCR; in TCRdb, only in-frame clones are kept and a portion is missing. The sample holds around 370,000 clones; approximately 81% are singletons and the top ten take 2.5% to 3.5%. The sequencing here drew on peripheral blood, taken in a trial of Ad26.COV2.S vaccine versus placebo. These receptors originate from a person between 18 and 60 years old who received the Ad26.COV2.S COVID-19 vaccine or a placebo.

This sequence joins TRBV4-3 and TRBJ1-1; TRBD1 is a possible D gene (6 bases). Deletions cut 0 bases from V and 5 bases from J, with 10 bases between. This CDR3 is 14 amino acids long. Germline loops: CDR1 LGHNA, CDR2 YSLEER. The CDR3 DNA reads as TGCGCCAGCAGCCAAGATACAGGGTTAACTGAAGCTTTCTTT. It specifies CASSQDTGLTEAFF.

The chain is built from TRBV6-2 or TRBV6-3 and TRBJ2-1, with D perhaps given as TRBD1 or TRBD2 (5 bases each). Germline V gene data show CDR1 as MNHEY and CDR2 as SVGEGT. The CDR3 consists of 14 residues. V was trimmed by 5 bases and J by 8 bases, leaving 16 bases between them. CDR3 in DNA: TGTGCCAGCAGTGTGGGCAGGGCGAGGGATGAGCAGTTCTTC. Translation gives CASSVGRARDEQFF.

The chain links TRBV5-1 to TRBJ2-5; D gene ambiguous. V was clipped by 5 bases and J by 2 bases, with 16 bases between them. There are 15 residues in the CDR3. Germline values: CDR1 SGHRS, CDR2 YFSETQ. CDR3 amino acids: CASRTAPSLQETQYF. CDR3 bases: TGCGCCAGCAGGACCGCCCCAAGCCTTCAAGAGACCCAGTACTTC.

The chain joins TRBV15 to TRBJ2-4, with 14 bases aligning to TRBD2. This CDR3 contains 19 residues. Germline V gene lookup returns CDR1 LNHNV and CDR2 YYDKDF (reference sequence). The V segment lost 3 bases and the J segment 3 bases; nucleotides outside the gene matches: 10. In nucleotides, the CDR3 is TGTGCCACCAGCAGGACTAGCGGGGGGGCCGGGTTGGTCAAAAACATTCAGTACTTC. Translating it yields CATSRTSGGAGLVKNIQYF.